The rows below give T cell receptor beta chains drawn from one sample of a study of blood T cell repertoires in COVID-19. TCRdb's copy holds only in-frame clones and misses some; the assay was immunoSEQ multiplex PCR. Of about 59,000 clones in the sample, 90% were seen once. Sequencing input: peripheral blood. The source of these receptors is a man aged 80 or over with acute or convalescent COVID-19. CDR3s include the opening cysteine and the closing phenylalanine or tryptophan.

j_call cdr3_length v_call cdr3_aa
TRBJ2-3 13 TRBV5-4 CASRGQGADTQYF
TRBJ2-5 16 TRBV5-1 CASSLGRGSPGETQYF
TRBJ2-2 15 TRBV5-8 CASNPERQGTGELFF
TRBJ2-1 15 TRBV14 CASSKLAGGWNEQFF
TRBJ2-3 12 TRBV5-8 CASSSQADTQYF
TRBJ2-2 16 TRBV11-1 CASSLLGQGNTGELFF
TRBJ2-2 13 TRBV10-3 CAISGTGVGELFF
TRBJ1-6 15 TRBV4-1 CASSDGPRGGSPLHF
TRBJ2-1 19 TRBV14 CASSPIQNRRSPLYNEQFF
TRBJ2-7 16 TRBV28 CASSSAAGGPSYEQYF
TRBJ2-7 13 TRBV2 CASSERARNEQYF
TRBJ1-2 13 TRBV7-9 CASSSRDTYGYTF
TRBJ1-1 23 TRBV24-1 CATSDSTLGTGWTPTLGGAEAFF
TRBJ2-1 15 TRBV4-2 CASTALAGGLNEQFF
TRBJ1-6 16 TRBV27 CASSLKTGPSGSPLHF
TRBJ2-3 17 TRBV21-1 CASSFRLAGGAADTQYF